Each of the 18 T cell receptor beta chains below was sequenced from the same sample in a study of CD8+CD57+ T cells in acquired aplastic anemia. The sequenced patients had an expansion of CD8+CD57+ cells seen by flow cytometry. Investigators profiled TCR beta VDJ and CDR3 from genomic DNA template. TCRdb passed the reads through MiXCR, listing each CDR3 protein once. The sample lists approximately 150,000 distinct CDR3 sequences, around half occurring once. The sample consisted of sorted CD4+, CD8+, or CD8+CD57+ T cells (not recorded which) from PBMCs. The receptors shown here come from a human donor with aplastic anemia.

This clonotype was seen many times. V usage is TRBV7-2 and J usage is TRBJ2-1; no definite D call. CDR1 SGHTA and CDR2 FQGNSA come from the germline V gene. The CDR3 has 12 amino acids. V gave up 5 bases and J gave up 10 bases, with 12 bases separating them. CDR3 in amino acids: CASSPRGWEQFF. CDR3 DNA: TGTGCCAGCAGCCCGAGAGGATGGGAGCAGTTCTTC.

A remark on this clonotype: A much larger clone sits a single nucleotide away, making a read error possible. The CDR3: CASSAGAHTDTQYF. The CDR3 region has the DNA TGTGCCAGCAGTGCCGGGGCTCACACAGATACGCAGTATTTT. The chain joins TRBV6-1 to TRBJ2-3, with D tentatively TRBD1 or TRBD2 (5 bases each). From germline, CDR1 is MNHNS and CDR2 SASEGT. V was trimmed by 4 bases and J by 2 bases, leaving 10 bases between them. This CDR3 spans 14 amino acids.

The CDR3 sequence is CASSEDLEIAGRMNTGELFF. CDR3 sequence (DNA): TGTGCCAGCAGTGAAGACTTAGAGATAGCGGGACGGATGAACACCGGGGAGCTGTTTTTT. The chain combines TRBV25-1 with TRBJ2-2; 8 bases line up with TRBD2. The CDR3 runs to 20 residues. From germline, CDR1 is MGHDK and CDR2 SYGVNS. J was trimmed by 1 base and V by 2 bases; bases with no gene match: 15.

The sample holds many counts of this clonotype. The CDR3 DNA is TGTGCCAGCAGTGACAACCACATCGGCGGCTACACCTTC. Translating gives CASSDNHIGGYTF. The chain recombines TRBV6-1 with TRBJ1-2, with D uncertain. This CDR3 has 13 residues. Trimming cost V 3 bases and J 8 bases, with 13 bases left between them. Germline CDR1 is MNHNS and CDR2 is SASEGT.

The V call is TRBV10-3, the J call TRBJ1-1, with D possibly being TRBD1 (5 bases). Germline V gene lookup returns CDR1 ENHRY and CDR2 SYGVKD. The CDR3 runs to 13 residues. The germline V and J ends were trimmed by 5 bases and 7 bases, with 14 bases remaining between them. The CDR3, as DNA: TGTGCCATCAGTCCCGTGGGGGGGAATGAAGCTTTCTTT. This encodes CAISPVGGNEAFF.

The chain recombines TRBV4-3 with TRBJ2-1; D gene unclear. Deletions cut 0 bases from V and 8 bases from J, with 14 bases between. This CDR3 region has 15 residues. Per germline, CDR1 LGHNA and CDR2 YSLEER. DNA for the CDR3: TGCGCCAGCAGCCAAGAGTCCCACATTTCGGATGAGCAGTTCTTC. It encodes CASSQESHISDEQFF.

In the case of this clonotype: One end of the junction does not line up with germline, which may come from a read error. The CDR3 here is CASIQQGGQPQHF. CDR3 nucleotides: TGTGCCAGCATTCAACAGGGAGGTCAGCCTCAGCATTTT. The rearrangement uses TRBV12-3 or TRBV12-4 and TRBJ1-5, with a possible D match to TRBD1 (6 bases). The CDR3 has 13 residues.

This clonotype was seen a handful of times. The chain joins TRBV6-6 to TRBJ1-3; perhaps TRBD1 as D (6 bases). The CDR3 extends over 15 amino acids. The germline V and J ends were trimmed by 5 bases and 2 bases, with 13 bases remaining between them. Germline V gene sequence: CDR1 MNHNY, CDR2 SVGAGI (reference sequence). CDR3 sequence reads: CASSKITGTGNTIYF. Written as DNA, the CDR3 is TGTGCCAGCAGTAAAATAACAGGGACTGGAAACACCATATATTTT.

This clonotype was counted many times. V usage is TRBV10-3 and J usage is TRBJ2-2; tentative D call: TRBD1 (5 bases). The CDR3 runs 13 residues. The germline gives CDR1 ENHRY, CDR2 SYGVKD. The ends were cut back, 5 bases at V and 4 bases at J, with 8 bases in the middle. CDR3 nucleotides: TGTGCCATCAGTAAGGGGCTCACCGGGGAGCTGTTTTTT. It yields the protein CAISKGLTGELFF.

The sample holds many counts of this clonotype. The V call is TRBV5-1, the J call TRBJ1-2; a possible D gene is TRBD1 (5 bases). The germline V gene has CDR1 SGHRS and CDR2 YFSETQ. V was pared by 0 bases and J by 6 bases, with 12 bases between. The CDR3 consists of 14 residues. CDR3 coding DNA: TGCGCCAGCAGCTTGGAAGGGGACGAAAATGGCTACACCTTC. It codes for CASSLEGDENGYTF.

This clonotype has a handful of counts. This chain links TRBV9 with TRBJ2-3; unclear D gene. Germline CDR1 is SGDLS and CDR2 is YYNGEE. V was pared by 0 bases and J by 0 bases, with 5 bases between. This CDR3 is 14 amino acids long. The CDR3 DNA sequence: TGTGCCAGCAGCGTAGGCGGTAGCACAGATACGCAGTATTTT. Translation: CASSVGGSTDTQYF.

The table lists this clonotype with many counts. The rearrangement uses TRBV13 and TRBJ1-2, with D possibly being TRBD1 (6 bases). The V gene lost 7 bases and the J gene lost 4 bases, with 16 bases spanning the gap. Germline assignment: CDR1 PRHDT and CDR2 FYEKMQ (reference sequence). The CDR3 spans 14 residues. Written as DNA, the CDR3 is TGTGCCAGCACCCTGAGAGGGGGGGGCTATGGCTACACCTTC. Its translation: CASTLRGGGYGYTF.

The chain combines TRBV2 with TRBJ1-2; 8 positions agree with TRBD1. V was clipped by 6 bases and J by 6 bases; unmatched bases: 9. Germline values: CDR1 SNHLY, CDR2 FYNNEI. The CDR3 has 14 residues. The CDR3 spells CASRQPGTGDGYTF. In DNA form, the CDR3 reads TGTGCCAGCAGGCAACCCGGGACAGGCGATGGCTACACCTTC.

The chain uses TRBV10-3 and TRBJ1-1, with D possibly matching TRBD1 (5 bases). Germline CDR1 reads ENHRY; CDR2 reads SYGVKD. Trimming took off 3 bases at V and 1 base at J, with 9 bases between the two ends. The CDR3 spans 14 residues. In DNA form, the CDR3 reads TGTGCCATCAGTGATTACCAGGGGAACACTGAAGCTTTCTTT. Translation gives CAISDYQGNTEAFF.

This clonotype was recorded at least ten times. This chain connects TRBV20-1 to TRBJ2-5, with 14 bases identical to TRBD2. The CDR3 is 14 amino acids. Germline CDR1 DFQATT, CDR2 SNEGSKA (reference sequence). V trimming: 5 bases; J trimming: 3 bases; junction bases outside the gene matches: 2. Here the CDR3 reads CSAEGLAGEETQYF. The DNA for the CDR3 is TGCAGTGCTGAGGGACTAGCGGGGGAAGAGACCCAGTACTTC.

Ten or more counts support this clonotype. V and J are TRBV12-3 or TRBV12-4 and TRBJ1-2; 8 nucleotides align to TRBD1. The CDR3 has 14 residues. Unmatched junction bases numbered 12, after V lost 6 bases and J lost 9 bases. The CDR3 sequence: CASSRQGIPKSYTF. In nucleotides, the CDR3 is TGTGCCAGCAGCCGACAGGGGATCCCTAAGAGCTACACCTTC.

This clonotype showed up many times. The chain is built from TRBV11-2 and TRBJ2-4; 8 nucleotides line up with TRBD2. With V trimmed by 8 bases and J by 7 bases, 10 bases remained unmatched. CDR3 length: 14 amino acids. The germline V gene encodes CDR1 SGHAT and CDR2 FQNNGV. The CDR3, as DNA: TGTGCCAGCGAGGCGGGGGGTCCTGGGAACATTCAGTACTTC. Protein: CASEAGGPGNIQYF.

As for this clonotype: Being one base from a much bigger clone, this may be a read error. The conserved phenylalanine or tryptophan normally closing the CDR3 is absent here, so this likely arose from a read error. The chain joins TRBV27 to TRBJ1-2, with TRBD1 identical over 9 bases. V was pared by 6 bases and J by 2 bases, with 4 bases of the junction left unmatched. In germline, CDR1 is MNHEY, CDR2 SMNVEV (reference sequence). This CDR3 region has 14 residues. DNA of the CDR3: TGTGCCAGCAGCGGACAGGGGAGGAACTATGGCTACACCCTC. Translated, it gives CASSGQGRNYGYTL.